Following are 30 T cell receptor beta chains from one sample sequenced in a study of T cells after yellow fever vaccination. Via MiXCR, TCRdb re-called the 5' RACE reads, giving one row per CDR3 protein. Of a few hundred thousand distinct CDR3 sequences in the sample, roughly a sixth were seen once. The sequencing used PBMCs, collected before the yellow fever booster vaccination. Source of these receptors: a man younger than 35 who received the YFV17D yellow fever vaccine.

This clonotype was found a few times. The chain couples TRBV9 to TRBJ2-7, with a tentative D call TRBD2 (5 bases). CDR1 SGDLS and CDR2 YYNGEE come from the germline V gene. V lost 4 bases and J lost 7, with 12 bases in between. There are 12 residues in the CDR3. The chain's CDR3 is CASSKADGEQYF. The CDR3 DNA follows: TGTGCCAGCAGCAAAGCGGATGGAGAGCAGTACTTC. The full variable domain, in which reference TRBV9 and TRBJ2-7 provide the parts outside the CDR3, is DSGVTQTPKHLITATGQRVTLRCSPRSGDLSVYWYQQSLDQGLQFLIQYYNGEERAKGNILERFSAQQFPDLHSELNLSSLELGDSALYFCASSKADGEQYFGPGTRLTVT.

This clonotype appeared once. This chain links TRBV6-6 with TRBJ1-6; D unresolved. Germline-derived CDR1 and CDR2 are MNHNY and SVGAGI (reference sequence). The CDR3 has 15 residues. V was clipped by 1 base and J by 4 bases, with 8 bases between them. The CDR3, as DNA: TGTGCCAGCAGTTACTTGATTCGATATAATTCACCCCTCCACTTT. This codes for CASSYLIRYNSPLHF.

This clonotype was detected a few times. This rearrangement joins TRBV20-1 to TRBJ2-2; 7 bases line up with TRBD1. The V and J ends lost 6 bases and 6 bases, in that order; junction bases with no gene match: 10. CDR3 length: 14 amino acids. The germline V gene has CDR1 DFQATT and CDR2 SNEGSKA (reference sequence). CDR3 region: CSARLQGIAGELFF. The DNA of the CDR3 is TGCAGTGCCCGATTACAGGGGATTGCCGGGGAGCTGTTTTTT.

The chain has TRBV18 and TRBJ2-1; D gene ambiguous. Trimming left V 6 bases short and J 5 bases short, with 17 bases between. CDR3 size: 15 residues. Germline V gene sequence: CDR1 KGHSH, CDR2 LQKENI. The CDR3 sequence: CASSSILLGNNEQFF. DNA of the CDR3: TGTGCCAGCTCGTCCATCCTTTTGGGAAACAATGAGCAGTTCTTC.

The sample holds a few counts of this clonotype. This chain connects TRBV12-3 or TRBV12-4 to TRBJ2-5, with D perhaps TRBD1 or TRBD2 (6 bases each). The length of the CDR3 is 15 residues. V was trimmed by 1 base and J by 4 bases, leaving 13 bases between them. The CDR3 nucleotides read TGTGCCAGCAGTTTAGGAGCAGGAGGGGGAGAGACCCAGTACTTC. Translating it yields CASSLGAGGGETQYF.

J is TRBJ2-6 and V is TRBV6-2 or TRBV6-3; 8 bases map to TRBD1. V trimming: 2 bases; J trimming: 3 bases; junction bases outside the gene matches: 9. The CDR3 contains 18 residues. CDR1 is MNHEY and CDR2 is SVGEGT in the germline V gene. The CDR3 region has the DNA TGTGCCAGCAGTTACCAGGTCAGGGGGCGAGGTGGGGCCAACGTCCTGACTTTC. Residues: CASSYQVRGRGGANVLTF.

This clonotype appeared a few times. This chain connects TRBV7-6 to TRBJ2-1, with a weak D call TRBD2 (6 bases). Trimming took off 6 bases at V and 4 bases at J, with 10 bases between the two ends. The CDR3 totals 13 residues. CDR1 SGHVS and CDR2 FNYEAQ come from the germline V gene. The CDR3 DNA follows: TGTGCCAGCAGTAAGGGGACTTACAATGAGCAGTTCTTC. Its translation is CASSKGTYNEQFF.

V usage is TRBV5-1 and J usage is TRBJ1-2; tentatively, D is TRBD1 (5 bases). The V end lost 0 bases, the J end lost 4 bases, and 13 bases lay between the germline ends. Germline-derived CDR1 and CDR2 are SGHRS and YFSETQ. The CDR3 extends over 15 amino acids. Written as DNA, the CDR3 is TGCGCCAGCAGCTTGGGACGGGGACCTAGCTATGGCTACACCTTC. It encodes CASSLGRGPSYGYTF.

This clonotype was observed many times. The rearrangement links TRBV5-6 to TRBJ1-2; D not resolved. V lost 5 bases and J lost 1, with 6 bases in between. The CDR3 totals 12 residues. Germline V gene data show CDR1 as SGHDT and CDR2 as YYEEEE. The CDR3 DNA sequence: TGTGCCAGCAGTCAGAGTAACTATGGCTACACCTTC. Residues: CASSQSNYGYTF.

The V and J genes are TRBV20-1 and TRBJ2-7, with D possibly TRBD1 on 6 matching bases. Germline V gene sequence: CDR1 DFQATT, CDR2 SNEGSKA (reference sequence). The CDR3 has 16 residues. V dropped 3 bases and J dropped 1 base, with 19 bases sitting between them. The CDR3 region has the DNA TGCAGTGCTAGGAGACAGGAACTAACCCTTTCCTACGAGCAGTACGTC. This translates into CSARRQELTLSYEQYV.

This clonotype has ten or more counts. Here the CDR3 DNA reads TGTGCCAGCAGCTTCGCCGGGACTAGCGTAGGGACCGGGGAGCTGTTTTTT. Amino acids: CASSFAGTSVGTGELFF. The chain recombines TRBV7-2 with TRBJ2-2; 10 nucleotides match TRBD2. CDR3 length equals 17 residues. The germline CDR1 and CDR2 sequences are SGHTA and FQGNSA. The trim removed 3 bases at V and 5 bases at J, leaving 9 bases unmatched.

This rearrangement joins TRBV5-1 to TRBJ1-1; 10 bases agree with TRBD1. The CDR3 has 18 amino acids. Germline V gene sequence: CDR1 SGHRS, CDR2 YFSETQ. J gave up 1 base and V 4 bases, and 13 bases lay outside the gene matches. CDR3 amino acids: CASSRGVRQGARNTEAFF. DNA of the CDR3: TGCGCCAGCAGCAGAGGGGTGAGACAGGGGGCACGGAACACTGAAGCTTTCTTT. The variable domain in full, completed from reference TRBV5-1 and TRBJ1-1, reads KAGVTQTPRYLIKTRGQQVTLSCSPISGHRSVSWYQQTPGQGLQFLFEYFSETQRNKGNFPGRFSGRQFSNSRSEMNVSTLELGDSALYLCASSRGVRQGARNTEAFFGQGTRLTVV.

This clonotype was seen a handful of times. This chain links TRBV5-1 with TRBJ2-1; 8 nucleotides align to TRBD2. CDR3 size: 13 residues. Looked up from germline, CDR1 is SGHRS and CDR2 is YFSETQ. J gave up 9 bases and V 4 bases, and 6 bases lay outside the gene matches. CDR3 loop: CASSQTSGTEQFF. The CDR3 DNA is TGCGCCAGCAGCCAAACTAGCGGAACTGAGCAGTTCTTC. The full variable domain, with the rest looked up from reference TRBV5-1 and TRBJ2-1, is KAGVTQTPRYLIKTRGQQVTLSCSPISGHRSVSWYQQTPGQGLQFLFEYFSETQRNKGNFPGRFSGRQFSNSRSEMNVSTLELGDSALYLCASSQTSGTEQFFGPGTRLTVL.

This clonotype was seen more than once but under ten times. The chain links TRBV7-3 to TRBJ2-3, with TRBD1 matching 10 bases. V shed 4 bases and J 7 bases; nucleotides not matched to a gene: 11. Germline lookup yields CDR1 SGHTA and CDR2 FQGTGA. This CDR3 comprises 16 residues. The CDR3 DNA reads TGTGCCAGCAGCTCCCCGGGAGGGACAGGGGTTAATACGCAGTATTTT. Encoded protein: CASSSPGGTGVNTQYF.

This clonotype has only a few counts. The chain is built from TRBV29-1 and TRBJ1-1; tentatively, D is TRBD1 (5 bases). Germline-derived CDR1 and CDR2 are SQVTM and ANQGSEA. Between the trimmed V and J ends, which lost 3 bases and 2 bases, there was a span of 10 bases. The CDR3 is 13 residues long. The CDR3 spells CSVEMGGNTEAFF. The CDR3 nucleotides read TGCAGCGTTGAGATGGGGGGAAACACTGAAGCTTTCTTT.

There are a few counts of this clonotype. V gene TRBV11-2 combines with J gene TRBJ2-5, with no clear D. The CDR3 is 13 amino acids. V lost 4 bases to trimming and J lost 3 bases, with 9 bases between them. The V gene's germline CDR1 is SGHAT and CDR2 FQNNGV. The CDR3 bases are TGTGCCAGCAGCTGGCAGCAAAAAGAGACCCAGTACTTC. It translates to CASSWQQKETQYF.

The chain has TRBV7-3 and TRBJ2-1; 14 bases match TRBD2. The CDR3 covers 15 residues. Germline loops: CDR1 SGHTA, CDR2 FQGTGA. After removal of 4 bases from V and 9 bases from J, the junction contained 5 bases not matched to a gene. CDR3 sequence: CASSSTSGGASEQFF. The CDR3 DNA reads as TGTGCCAGCAGCTCGACTAGCGGGGGGGCCAGTGAGCAGTTCTTC.

This clonotype was recorded a few times. The chain is built from TRBV7-2 and TRBJ2-1; tentative D call: TRBD2 (5 bases). The length of the CDR3 is 14 residues. The V end was cut by 1 base, the J end by 7 bases, with 11 bases between. The germline V gene has CDR1 SGHTA and CDR2 FQGNSA. CDR3 sequence: CASSLVAGGNEQFF. CDR3 in DNA: TGTGCCAGCAGCTTAGTCGCAGGCGGGAATGAGCAGTTCTTC.

This clonotype was detected many times. The J gene is TRBJ2-5, the V gene TRBV10-3; 7 bases line up with TRBD1. The germline V gene encodes CDR1 ENHRY and CDR2 SYGVKD. V lost 5 bases to trimming and J lost 5 bases; unmatched junction nucleotides: 8. The CDR3 covers 14 residues. CDR3 DNA: TGTGCCATCAGTCACTCAGGGGGAGAGGAGACCCAGTACTTC. Its protein product is CAISHSGGEETQYF.

This clonotype was detected only a few times. J is TRBJ2-2 and V is TRBV3-1, with unresolved D. CDR1 LGHDT and CDR2 YNNKEL come from the germline V gene (reference sequence). The CDR3 extends over 13 amino acids. V dropped 4 bases and J dropped 3 bases, with 6 bases sitting between them. The CDR3 coding sequence is TGTGCCAGCAGCCCCCTTGACACCGGGGAGCTGTTTTTT. It specifies CASSPLDTGELFF.

The V and J genes are TRBV19 and TRBJ1-1; D is undetermined. V was trimmed by 4 bases and J by 0 bases, leaving 21 bases between them. CDR1 LNHDA and CDR2 SQIVND come from the germline V gene (reference sequence). The CDR3 totals 18 residues. The CDR3 reads CASSTGVRSPFMNTEAFF. The CDR3 DNA reads TGTGCCAGTAGTACCGGGGTTCGGTCACCATTCATGAACACTGAAGCTTTCTTT.

V usage is TRBV6-5 and J usage is TRBJ2-1; D gene uncertain. Trimming left V 6 bases short and J 2 bases short, with 14 bases between. Per germline, CDR1 MNHEY and CDR2 SVGAGI. This CDR3 is 15 amino acids long. The CDR3 is CASSRAPLTYNEQFF. The CDR3 nucleotides are TGTGCCAGCAGCCGCGCACCACTGACCTACAATGAGCAGTTCTTC.

The chain uses TRBV12-3 or TRBV12-4 and TRBJ2-3, with D perhaps TRBD1 or TRBD2 (7 bases each). The CDR3 is 17 residues long. The V gene lost 6 bases and the J gene lost 1 base, with 20 bases spanning the gap. CDR3 nucleotide sequence: TGTGCCAGCAGCCCTGGTAGGGACAGCGGGGGCACAGATACGCAGTATTTT. Its translation: CASSPGRDSGGTDTQYF.

This clonotype has just a few counts. The rearrangement joins TRBV27 to TRBJ2-2, with a weak D call TRBD2 (5 bases). CDR3 length: 15 amino acids. Per the germline V gene, CDR1 is MNHEY and CDR2 is SMNVEV (reference sequence). V was shortened by 2 bases and J by 2 bases, with 9 bases between the two germline ends. In nucleotides, the CDR3 is TGTGCCAGCAGTTTAAGTCGGGGAAACACCGGGGAGCTGTTTTTT. This codes for CASSLSRGNTGELFF.

The chain has TRBV7-2 and TRBJ2-5; 15 bases are a match to TRBD2. V lost 5 bases and J lost 5; bases outside the gene matches: 3. The V gene's germline CDR1 is SGHTA and CDR2 FQGNSA. This CDR3 region has 15 residues. The CDR3 loop reads CASSRTSGGGETQYF. The CDR3, as DNA: TGTGCCAGCAGCAGGACTAGCGGGGGGGGTGAGACCCAGTACTTC.

This clonotype was detected only a few times. CDR3 residues: CASSVEDSYGYTF. The CDR3 DNA is TGCGCCAGCAGCGTTGAAGACAGTTATGGCTACACCTTC. The rearrangement uses TRBV5-1 and TRBJ1-2, with D maybe TRBD1 (5 bases). CDR1 SGHRS and CDR2 YFSETQ come from the germline V gene. Trimming cost V 4 bases and J 5 bases, with 12 bases left between them. The CDR3 length is 13 residues.

This clonotype has more than one count but fewer than ten. This chain connects TRBV4-1 to TRBJ1-6; no firm D call. Trimming left V 3 bases short and J 5 bases short, with 11 bases between. CDR3 size: 15 residues. In germline, CDR1 is MGHRA, CDR2 YSYEKL. DNA of the CDR3: TGCGCCAGCAGCCATGCCGACTGGAATAATTCACCCCTCCACTTT. It is translated as CASSHADWNNSPLHF.

The CDR3 bases are TGTGCCACCAGTGATTTGAACTCCGCGGATACGCAGTATTTT. Amino acid sequence: CATSDLNSADTQYF. The chain joins TRBV24-1 to TRBJ2-3; D gene uncertain. The CDR3 runs 14 residues. V was cut by 0 bases and J by 6 bases, with 9 bases left in between. From germline, CDR1 is KGHDR and CDR2 SFDVKD.

This clonotype was seen only a few times. The chain uses TRBV4-1 and TRBJ2-3; D is tentatively TRBD1 or TRBD2 (6 bases each). CDR1 and CDR2 from the germline V gene are MGHRA and YSYEKL. V was shortened by 4 bases and J by 2 bases, with 25 bases between the two germline ends. CDR3 length: 19 residues. Here the CDR3 reads CASSRGGGGTSASTDTQYF. The CDR3 DNA reads as TGCGCCAGCAGCCGGGGAGGTGGGGGGACAAGCGCCTCCACAGATACGCAGTATTTT.

This clonotype was seen a handful of times. V usage is TRBV5-1 and J usage is TRBJ2-3, with D possibly TRBD2 on 6 matching bases. The CDR3 contains 14 residues. From germline, CDR1 is SGHRS and CDR2 YFSETQ. V lost 2 bases and J 2 bases, leaving 9 bases between the germline ends. The chain's CDR3 is CASSFGGFTDTQYF. In nucleotides, the CDR3 is TGCGCCAGCAGCTTCGGGGGTTTCACAGATACGCAGTATTTT.